This T cell receptor (beta chain) was sequenced for a study of shared clonotypes between healthy human individuals. Notes on the study in general: In having few donors, the study represented limited genetic and exposure-history diversity. Non-shared clonotypes displayed generation probabilities falling below those of clonotypes present in all four donors.

The data were produced by immunoSEQ multiplex PCR, yet TCRdb's version contains in-frame clones alone and is incomplete. The table lists about 1,900,000 clones, approximately 95% of them singletons, with less than 1.5% in the top ten. On this clone itself: Its antigen is as yet unknown.

CD45RO-negative cells were positively selected for CCR7, leaving out terminally differentiated effector memory CD45RA+ cells. Recent vaccinations or acute infections were absent in the healthy HIV-negative adult donors. Every donor was a Caucasian adult from Nashville, Tennessee. Source material: naive CD8+ T cells sorted from blood. The source is a man in his late teens or twenties in good health.

CDR3 loop: CASIGPTGGYNEQFF. DNA for the CDR3: TGTGCCAGTATAGGGCCCACGGGAGGCTACAATGAGCAGTTCTTC. The chain carries TRBV19 and TRBJ2-1, with 7 bases that match TRBD2. J gave up 3 bases and V 7 bases, and 9 bases lay outside the gene matches. This CDR3 region has 15 residues. Germline CDR1 reads LNHDA; CDR2 reads SQIVND (reference sequence).